This paragraph reports one TCR beta chain. Its antigen is undetermined. Method: immunoSEQ multiplex PCR; TCRdb's copy keeps in-frame clones and lacks some. This sample has about 6,000 clones, with more than 80% found just once. The entry originates in a study of ipilimumab plus nivolumab after autologous stem cell transplantation. The CDR3 is made up of 16 amino acids. V shed 8 bases and J shed 6 bases, with 26 bases lying between them. Germline-derived CDR1 and CDR2 are MGHDK and SYGVNS. Study-wide points: Authors suggest TCR repertoire, Treg phenotype and gut microbiota support further study.

This material consisted of PBMCs, taken in a trial of ipilimumab plus nivolumab as post-transplant consolidation. The V call is TRBV25-1, the J call TRBJ2-7; TRBD2 might be the D (6 bases). This receptor was obtained from a female donor with multiple myeloma. CDR3 nucleotide sequence: TGTGCCAGCTCCCCTTGGGGCGGGATACGAGTAGGCGAGCAGTACTTC. Translating gives CASSPWGGIRVGEQYF.